Listed below are T cell receptor beta chains from one sample, sequenced in a study of blood T cell repertoires in COVID-19. The protocol was immunoSEQ multiplex PCR, while the TCRdb copy is restricted to in-frame clones and leaves out a portion. This table has roughly 360,000 clones, 81% appearing once. The sequencing input was peripheral blood. The receptors derive from a human donor with acute or convalescent COVID-19. The donor label of this sample is uncertain. Both conserved end residues are part of each CDR3. D genes are given only for firm matches. A row's size may be missing; if present it is once, few, many or a size class.

j_call	clone_size	d_call	v_call	cdr3_aa	cdr3_nt
TRBJ1-2	NA	NA	TRBV7-9	CASSFTGPGYTF	TGTGCCAGCAGTTTTACAGGGCCTGGCTACACCTTC
TRBJ2-5	NA	NA	TRBV6-5	CASSYSGRETQYF	TGTGCCAGCAGTTACTCCGGGAGAGAGACCCAGTACTTC
TRBJ1-1	NA	NA	TRBV3-1/TRBV3-2	CASSRDLNTEAFF	TGTGCCAGCAGCCGGGACTTGAACACTGAAGCTTTCTTT
TRBJ2-7	NA	TRBD2	TRBV4-2	CASSQGKGGSYEQYF	TGTGCCAGCAGCCAAGGAAAGGGAGGGTCCTACGAGCAGTACTTC
TRBJ1-4	NA	NA	TRBV6-1	CASSDRTRATNEKLFF	TGTGCCAGCAGTGATCGGACACGAGCAACTAATGAAAAACTGTTTTTT
TRBJ2-7	once	TRBD1	TRBV2	CASSEALGTGTYEQYF	TGTGCCAGCAGTGAAGCGTTAGGGACAGGGACCTACGAGCAGTACTTC
TRBJ1-2	NA	NA	TRBV7-6	CASSLVPGANYGYTF	TGTGCCAGCAGCTTAGTTCCGGGGGCTAACTATGGCTACACCTTC
TRBJ1-1	NA	NA	TRBV28	CASLPPGTKNTEAFF	TGTGCCAGCCTACCACCAGGGACAAAGAACACTGAAGCTTTCTTT
TRBJ2-7	NA	NA	TRBV18	CASSPIGTSGEQYF	TGTGCCAGCTCACCCATCGGTACCTCGGGCGAGCAGTACTTC
TRBJ1-2	NA	TRBD1	TRBV5-1	CASSRDRGKNGYTF	TGCGCCAGCAGCAGGGACAGGGGGAAGAATGGCTACACCTTC
TRBJ1-1	NA	NA	TRBV5-4	CASSRDSHTEAFF	TGTGCCAGCAGCAGGGACTCCCACACTGAAGCTTTCTTT
TRBJ2-3	NA	NA	TRBV6-4	CASSRSETDTQYF	TGTGCCAGCTCCAGGTCTGAAACAGATACGCAGTATTTT
TRBJ1-2	NA	TRBD1	TRBV2	CASSGARGPGQSF	TGTGCCAGCAGTGGGGCCCGGGGACCGGGACAGAGCTTC
TRBJ1-2	NA	NA	TRBV6-6	CASSYSRWGGGYTF	TGTGCCAGCAGTTACTCGCGTTGGGGAGGTGGCTACACCTTC
TRBJ1-6	few	NA	TRBV19	CASSEGSYNSPLHF	TGTGCCAGTAGTGAGGGCTCCTATAATTCACCCCTCCACTTT
TRBJ2-7	NA	TRBD1	TRBV18	CASSPRQGRGSYEQYF	TGTGCCAGCTCACCCCGACAGGGGCGGGGATCCTACGAGCAGTACTTC
TRBJ1-6	NA	NA	TRBV3-1/TRBV3-2	CASSPRDYSLQVYNSPLHF	TGTGCCAGCAGCCCCCGGGACTACTCCCTCCAAGTCTATAATTCACCCCTCCACTTT
TRBJ1-5	NA	NA	TRBV30	CAWSVQDNQPQHF	TGTGCCTGGAGTGTACAAGACAATCAGCCCCAGCATTTT
TRBJ1-3	NA	NA	TRBV4-1	CASSQTGSSGNTIYF	TGCGCCAGCAGCCAAACAGGGAGCTCTGGAAACACCATATATTTT
TRBJ1-5	NA	NA	TRBV19	CASNDGGSDQPQHF	TGTGCCAGTAACGATGGGGGGTCAGATCAGCCCCAGCATTTT
TRBJ1-5	NA	TRBD1	TRBV6-4	CASRDPPGQGESLQAYQPQHF	TGTGCCAGCAGAGACCCCCCGGGACAGGGAGAGTCTTTACAAGCCTATCAGCCCCAGCATTTT
TRBJ1-2	NA	NA	TRBV14	CASSPGYDYGYTF	TGTGCCAGCAGCCCAGGGTATGACTATGGCTACACCTTC
TRBJ1-1	NA	TRBD1	TRBV19	CASNQIRTGNTEAFF	TGTGCCAGTAACCAAATTAGGACAGGGAACACTGAAGCTTTCTTT
TRBJ1-1	NA	NA	TRBV5-1	CASSLKGSDDEAFF	TGCGCCAGCAGCTTGAAGGGGTCAGATGATGAAGCTTTCTTT
TRBJ1-5	NA	TRBD1	TRBV15	CATSASSSGTGLFSQPQHF	TGTGCCACCAGCGCCTCGAGTTCCGGGACAGGGCTTTTCAGTCAGCCCCAGCATTTT
TRBJ2-1	NA	NA	TRBV19	CASSIDPRREYNEQFF	TGTGCCAGTAGTATAGATCCCAGGAGGGAGTACAATGAGCAGTTCTTC
TRBJ2-7	NA	NA	TRBV30	CAGGSAGSIGEQYF	TGTGCCGGAGGGAGTGCAGGGAGCATCGGGGAGCAGTACTTC
TRBJ1-3	NA	NA	TRBV3-1/TRBV3-2	CASSTGYSGNTIYF	TGTGCCAGCAGCACCGGTTACTCTGGAAACACCATATATTTT
TRBJ1-5	NA	NA	TRBV6-5	CASSYYGGGNQPQHF	TGTGCCAGCAGTTACTATGGGGGGGGCAATCAGCCCCAGCATTTT
TRBJ2-3	NA	NA	TRBV25-1	CASSLGGPDTQYF	TGTGCCAGCAGCCTGGGGGGGCCAGATACGCAGTATTTT
TRBJ1-5	few	NA	TRBV15	CATSRGKRGGGQPQHF	TGTGCCACCAGCAGGGGCAAGAGGGGGGGCGGTCAGCCCCAGCATTTT
TRBJ2-2	NA	NA	TRBV18	CASSPSRQGTLTGELFF	TGTGCCAGCTCACCCTCCCGTCAGGGGACCCTTACCGGGGAGCTGTTTTTT
TRBJ2-5	NA	TRBD1	TRBV7-9	CASSTGQGLETQYF	TGTGCCAGCAGCACTGGACAGGGTCTCGAGACCCAGTACTTC
TRBJ1-6	once	NA	TRBV28	CASSGASSYNSPLHF	TGTGCCAGCTCAGGTGCCAGCTCCTATAATTCACCCCTCCACTTT
TRBJ2-7	NA	TRBD2	TRBV7-2	CASSFSGLASYEQYF	TGTGCCAGCAGCTTTTCGGGACTAGCGAGCTACGAGCAGTACTTC
TRBJ1-5	NA	TRBD1	TRBV7-9	CASSPTGNQPQHF	TGTGCCAGCAGCCCGACAGGGAATCAGCCCCAGCATTTT
TRBJ1-1	NA	NA	TRBV7-9	CASSDARGGLEAFF	TGTGCCAGCAGCGACGCGCGAGGAGGATTGGAGGCTTTCTTT
TRBJ2-7	NA	TRBD2	TRBV29-1	CSVEGLAGRRTYEQYF	TGCAGCGTTGAGGGACTAGCGGGACGCCGAACCTACGAGCAGTACTTC
TRBJ2-2	NA	TRBD1	TRBV5-5	CASSLWRQGVVGTGELFF	TGTGCCAGCAGCTTGTGGAGACAGGGGGTCGTTGGCACCGGGGAGCTGTTTTTT
TRBJ1-5	few	NA	TRBV2	CASQRGRHERGDQPQHF	TGTGCCAGCCAAAGAGGGAGACACGAACGAGGTGATCAGCCCCAGCATTTT
TRBJ2-2	NA	NA	TRBV5-1	CASSRTANTGELFF	TGCGCCAGCAGCCGGACTGCGAACACCGGGGAGCTGTTTTTT
TRBJ2-2	NA	TRBD2	TRBV7-8	CASRLGLAETGELFF	TGTGCCAGCAGGCTCGGACTAGCGGAAACCGGGGAGCTGTTTTTT
TRBJ2-1	NA	NA	TRBV4-1	CASSQSVGGTPAIGEQFF	TGCGCCAGCAGCCAATCCGTGGGGGGAACTCCAGCAATCGGGGAGCAGTTCTTC
TRBJ2-3	NA	NA	TRBV19	CASSIAGGSMPDTQYF	TGTGCCAGTAGTATAGCCGGCGGTAGCATGCCAGATACGCAGTATTTT
TRBJ1-2	once	NA	TRBV5-1	CASSGGTGTNYGYTF	TGCGCCAGCAGCGGGGGTACAGGGACTAACTATGGCTACACCTTC
TRBJ2-7	NA	NA	TRBV19	CASSIWGGRDEQYF	TGTGCCAGTAGTATCTGGGGGGGCCGGGACGAGCAGTACTTC